This T cell receptor beta chain was found in a study of blood T cell repertoires in COVID-19. Study as a whole: The United States, Italy and Spain supplied acute and convalescent COVID-19 samples. In each case, the material was cDNA or gDNA derived from T cells, B-cell-depleted T cells, or PBMCs.

How the authors handled the data: Amplifying reference gene primers gave estimates of nucleated cell counts. Data came from immunoSEQ multiplex PCR; TCRdb stores just in-frame clones and leaves some out. D and trimming come from the DNA, and the V and J calls and clone size come from that table. The sample holds around 130,000 clones, approximately 84% seen once. V was cut by 2 bases and J by 7 bases, with 10 bases left in between. There are 12 residues in the CDR3. In germline, CDR1 is SGHNT, CDR2 YYREEE (reference sequence). The V gene is TRBV5-4, the J gene TRBJ2-7; D perhaps matches TRBD1 (6 bases). The receptor was derived from a man in his sixties with acute or convalescent COVID-19. The sequenced material came from peripheral blood. The CDR3 DNA follows: TGTGCCAGCAGCTTAATCCAGGGGGAGCAGTACTTC. Translation gives CASSLIQGEQYF.